This TCR beta chain was captured in a study of cytomegalovirus exposure and HLA in healthy donors. Across the study: Of the donors genotyped, several hundred in all, 65% to 90% fell in the Caucasian-associated ancestry cluster. Study results and limitations: In vitro experiments confirmed that three CMV-associated chains were specific for CMV antigens. CMV serostatus was the only immune exposure information that was available. Presence/absence analyses assumed roughly uniform sequencing depth across donors.

The CDR3 extends over 16 amino acids. With 3 bases clipped from V and 1 base from J, the junction kept 8 bases outside the gene matches. The germline gives CDR1 LNHDA, CDR2 SQIVND (reference sequence). A remark on this clone: Antigen unknown.

The PCR made use of 60 Vbeta and 13 Jbeta primers. Produced via immunoSEQ multiplex PCR; TCRdb's table is partial and in-frame only. The data show about 76,000 clones, with more than 75% seen just once and around 10% held by the top ten. This receptor was obtained from a male donor in good health and CMV-seropositive. The genes are TRBV19 and TRBJ1-1; 7 positions match TRBD1. Sequencing used PBMCs. For the CDR3, the DNA is TGTGCCAGTAGTATGTACAGGGGAGGAGGGAACACTGAAGCTTTCTTT. This sequence encodes CASSMYRGGGNTEAFF.